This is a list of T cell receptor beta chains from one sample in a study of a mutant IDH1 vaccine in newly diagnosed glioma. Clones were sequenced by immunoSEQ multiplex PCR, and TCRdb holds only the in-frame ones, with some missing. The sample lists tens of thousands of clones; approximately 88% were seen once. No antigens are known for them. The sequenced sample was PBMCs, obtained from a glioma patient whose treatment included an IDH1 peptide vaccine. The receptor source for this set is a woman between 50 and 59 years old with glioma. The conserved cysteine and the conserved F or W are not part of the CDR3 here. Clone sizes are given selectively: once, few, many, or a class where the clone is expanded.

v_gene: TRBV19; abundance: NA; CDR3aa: ASSLLETGTQPQH
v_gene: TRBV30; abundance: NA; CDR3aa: AWSVKGPGGYT
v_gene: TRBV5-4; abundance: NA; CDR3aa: ASSRTWDPSYEQY
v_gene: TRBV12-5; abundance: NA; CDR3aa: ASGLGPPDQPQH
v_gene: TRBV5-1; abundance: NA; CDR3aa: ASSQQGTDTQY
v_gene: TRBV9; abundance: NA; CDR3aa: ASSPRQGVGYGYT
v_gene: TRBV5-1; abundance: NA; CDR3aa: ASSGTGGGYNEQF
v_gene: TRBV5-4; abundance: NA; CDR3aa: ASSSNRGSGANVLT
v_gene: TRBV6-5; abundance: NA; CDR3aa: ASSYSQGIADGYT
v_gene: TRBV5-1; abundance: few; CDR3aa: ASSRDSNEKLF
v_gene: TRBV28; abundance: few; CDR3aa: ASSSGAGRMNTEAF
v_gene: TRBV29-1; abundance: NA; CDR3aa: SSSTGAYEQY
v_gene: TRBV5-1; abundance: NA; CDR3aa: ASSLGGGGEQY
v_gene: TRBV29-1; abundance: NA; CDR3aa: SVEGRNSYEQY
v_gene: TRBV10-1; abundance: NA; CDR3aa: ASSESYQPQH
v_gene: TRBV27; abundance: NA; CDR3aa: ASSLGTDTEAF
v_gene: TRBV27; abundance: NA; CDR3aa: ASSLTRGSYEQY
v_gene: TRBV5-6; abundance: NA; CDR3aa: ASSLAGGGGTGELF
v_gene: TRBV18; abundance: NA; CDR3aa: ASTTIAQGEQY
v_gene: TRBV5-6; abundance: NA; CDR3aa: ASSSGLLTDTQY
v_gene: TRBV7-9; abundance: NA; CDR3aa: ASSPGIGTEAF
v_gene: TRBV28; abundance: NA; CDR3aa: ASNKRGNEQY
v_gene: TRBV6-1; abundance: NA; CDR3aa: ASSEAPPYTEAF
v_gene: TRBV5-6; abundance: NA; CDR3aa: ASSLWRGAHQPQH
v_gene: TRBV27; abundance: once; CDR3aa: ASSPGTDTQY
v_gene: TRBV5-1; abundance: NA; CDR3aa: ASSFDRRDNSPLH
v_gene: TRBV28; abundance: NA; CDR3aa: ASSFPLNRVNTGELF
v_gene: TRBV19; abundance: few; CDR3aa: ASSIRGGAGDTEAF
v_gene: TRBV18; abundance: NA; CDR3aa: ASSPVKNYGYT
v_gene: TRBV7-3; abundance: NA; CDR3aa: ASSPDRGRVTEAF
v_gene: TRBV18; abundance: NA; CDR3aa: ASSPGGGVETQY
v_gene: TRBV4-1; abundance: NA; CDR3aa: ASSQERPTNEKLF
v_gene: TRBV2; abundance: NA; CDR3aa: ASRNRAGQLRLNYGYT
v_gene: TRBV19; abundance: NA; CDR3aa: ATQRAGGLSGANVLT
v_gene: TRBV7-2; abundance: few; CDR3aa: ASSLDNSQPQH
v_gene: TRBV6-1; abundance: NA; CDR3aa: ASSFTGSWTEAF
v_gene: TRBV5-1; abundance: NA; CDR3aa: ASSSSGTRSYNEQF
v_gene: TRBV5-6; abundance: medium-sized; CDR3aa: ASSWGTGNSPLH
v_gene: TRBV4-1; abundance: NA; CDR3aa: ASSQVSAGGSGNTIY
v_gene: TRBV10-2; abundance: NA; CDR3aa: ASRLGGTDTQY
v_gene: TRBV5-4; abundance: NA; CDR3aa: ASSPGTGSYT
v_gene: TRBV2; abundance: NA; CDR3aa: ASSQGYGYT
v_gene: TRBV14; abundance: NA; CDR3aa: ASSQVTDGELF
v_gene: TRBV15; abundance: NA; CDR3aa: ATSRDSGNTEAF
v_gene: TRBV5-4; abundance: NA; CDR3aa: ASSLTDREVDEQY
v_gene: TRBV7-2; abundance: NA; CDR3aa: ASSPSGTANSPLH
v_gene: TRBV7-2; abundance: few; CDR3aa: ASSPQGGIAYNEQF
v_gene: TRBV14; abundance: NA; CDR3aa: AGWGAGRGYSNQPQH
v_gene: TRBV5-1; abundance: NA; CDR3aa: ASSTAGTGEGEQY
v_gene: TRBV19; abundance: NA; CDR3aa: ASIGWGAGTDTQY
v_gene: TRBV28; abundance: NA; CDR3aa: ASRERDYGYT
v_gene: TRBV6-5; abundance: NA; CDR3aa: ASSLDRGSSPLH
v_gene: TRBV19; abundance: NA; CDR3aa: ASSIDGPTEAF
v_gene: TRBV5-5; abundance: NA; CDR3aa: ASSLQGYSNQPQH
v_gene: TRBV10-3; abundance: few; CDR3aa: AISESPGYNYGYT
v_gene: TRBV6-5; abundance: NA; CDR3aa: AIWGGGEQY
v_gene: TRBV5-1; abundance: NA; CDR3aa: ASSLGLLQGMREQF